The 27 T cell receptor beta chains listed next were all sequenced from one sample in a study of shared clonotypes between healthy human individuals. Sequenced by immunoSEQ multiplex PCR; TCRdb stores in-frame clones only, minus some. Of 600,000 to 750,000 clones in the sample, roughly 72% were seen once. The specimen sequenced was memory CD4+ T cells sorted from blood. Indicated subset: CD45RA-negative fraction. These receptors all stem from a woman aged 25 to 39 in good health.

This rearrangement joins TRBV27 to TRBJ1-4, with 7 nucleotides matching TRBD1. The J segment lost 5 bases and the V segment lost 6 bases, leaving 12 bases of the junction unmatched. Germline lookup yields CDR1 MNHEY and CDR2 SMNVEV (reference sequence). The CDR3 is made up of 16 amino acids. This CDR3 reads CASSQTRTGINEKLFF. CDR3 DNA: TGTGCCAGCAGCCAAACCCGGACAGGCATAAATGAAAAACTGTTTTTT.

The chain carries TRBV28 and TRBJ2-3; no clear D gene. Trimming stripped 8 bases from V and 2 bases from J, with 11 bases between. Germline V gene sequence: CDR1 MDHEN, CDR2 SYDVKM. The CDR3 consists of 13 residues. The CDR3 spells CASWSRYTDTQYF. The CDR3 DNA reads TGTGCCAGCTGGAGTCGATACACAGATACGCAGTATTTT.

This clone has ten or more counts. The sample has other DNA sequences that encode this CDR3 too. The V call is TRBV5-1, the J call TRBJ2-3; D is ambiguous. V lost 0 bases and J 6 bases, leaving 11 bases between the germline ends. The germline V gene encodes CDR1 SGHRS and CDR2 YFSETQ. This CDR3 region has 14 residues. In DNA form, the CDR3 reads TGCGCCAGCAGCTTGGGCACAGTCGGGGATACGCAGTATTTT. Protein sequence: CASSLGTVGDTQYF.

This clone was counted once. The chain employs TRBV5-1 and TRBJ2-2, with D unclear. Germline CDR1 SGHRS, CDR2 YFSETQ. Trimming removed 4 bases at V and 2 bases at J, with 15 bases between. There are 16 residues in the CDR3. CDR3 sequence: CASSPQSIGNTGELFF. The CDR3 nucleotides are TGCGCCAGCAGCCCCCAGAGTATCGGTAACACCGGGGAGCTGTTTTTT.

The chain joins TRBV6-5 to TRBJ1-5, with unresolved D. The CDR3 extends over 15 amino acids. CDR1 and CDR2 from the germline V gene are MNHEY and SVGAGI. The germline V and J ends were trimmed by 6 bases and 0 bases, with 12 bases remaining between them. The CDR3 here is CASRLDTHSNQPQHF. The CDR3 DNA sequence: TGTGCCAGCAGATTAGACACCCATAGCAATCAGCCCCAGCATTTT.

Only a few counts were recorded for this clone. V and J are TRBV19 and TRBJ1-2; no firm D call. Per the germline V gene, CDR1 is LNHDA and CDR2 is SQIVND (reference sequence). Trimming removed 5 bases at V and 6 bases at J, with 22 bases between. CDR3 length: 16 amino acids. The CDR3 loop reads CASSAKRVLDRNGYTF. CDR3 sequence (DNA): TGTGCCAGTAGTGCCAAACGGGTTTTGGACCGAAATGGCTACACCTTC.

The chain has TRBV10-2 and TRBJ2-1, with TRBD1 matching 7 bases. CDR3 length: 13 amino acids. Looked up from germline, CDR1 is WSHSY and CDR2 is SAAADI. J gave up 9 bases and V 4 bases, and 6 bases lay outside the gene matches. CDR3 amino acids: CASSGQGLIEQFF. In DNA form, the CDR3 reads TGCGCCAGCAGTGGACAGGGCTTAATTGAGCAGTTCTTC.

The rearrangement links TRBV5-1 to TRBJ1-2; TRBD1 matches 7 bases. With V trimmed by 6 bases and J by 4 bases, 12 bases remained unmatched. In germline, CDR1 is SGHRS, CDR2 YFSETQ. The CDR3 has 15 residues. In DNA, the CDR3 is TGCGCCAGCAACCCTTTCGAAGGGGGCGGCTATGGCTACACCTTC. Translated, it gives CASNPFEGGGYGYTF.

This clone was seen a handful of times. The J gene is TRBJ2-3, the V gene TRBV7-9, with TRBD2 identical over 7 bases. The length of the CDR3 is 17 residues. Germline assignment: CDR1 SEHNR and CDR2 FQNEAQ (reference sequence). Trimming at V came to 5 bases and at J to 2 bases, leaving 13 bases not matched to a gene. CDR3 in DNA: TGTGCCAGCAGCCCTCGACCTAGCGGAGGGTACACAGATACGCAGTATTTT. It is translated as CASSPRPSGGYTDTQYF.

The chain has TRBV5-6 and TRBJ2-1; TRBD2 agrees at 8 bases. V lost 3 bases, J lost 6 bases, and 11 bases stayed unmatched. The CDR3 is 16 amino acids. Germline lookup yields CDR1 SGHDT and CDR2 YYEEEE. The CDR3 coding sequence is TGTGCCAGCAGCTGGGTTGGTGCGGGAGGCCGCAATGAGCAGTTCTTC. Translated: CASSWVGAGGRNEQFF.

This clone was seen only once. The chain combines TRBV11-1 with TRBJ2-3; D perhaps matches TRBD2 (5 bases). The CDR3 consists of 18 residues. V was shortened by 6 bases and J by 0 bases, with 22 bases between the two germline ends. The germline gives CDR1 SGHAT, CDR2 FQDESV (reference sequence). Written as DNA, the CDR3 is TGTGCCAGCAGGTTCCACGGACTGCAGATTTCTAGCACAGATACGCAGTATTTT. Translated: CASRFHGLQISSTDTQYF.

This clone was counted between two and nine times. The rearrangement uses TRBV5-1 and TRBJ2-2, with D perhaps matching TRBD2 (5 bases). Trimming removed 7 bases at V and 4 bases at J, with 8 bases between. The length of the CDR3 is 12 residues. CDR1 and CDR2 (germline): SGHRS, YFSETQ. CDR3: CASRGGTGELFF. The CDR3 coding sequence is TGCGCCAGCCGTGGAGGCACCGGGGAGCTGTTTTTT.

The V call is TRBV28, the J call TRBJ2-7, with 11 bases identical to TRBD2. There are 14 residues in the CDR3. Trimming cost V 10 bases and J 2 bases; bases outside gene matches: 7. The V gene's germline CDR1 is MDHEN and CDR2 SYDVKM. CDR3 sequence: CATRLSGRAYEQYF. The CDR3 bases are TGTGCCACCAGGCTTAGCGGGAGGGCCTACGAGCAGTACTTC. Filled out from reference TRBV28 and TRBJ2-7, the complete variable domain reads DVKVTQSSRYLVKRTGEKVFLECVQDMDHENMFWYRQDPGLGLRLIYFSYDVKMKEKGDIPEGYSVSREKKERFSLILESASTNQTSMYLCATRLSGRAYEQYFGPGTRLTVT.

The J gene is TRBJ2-3, the V gene TRBV7-9; D is perhaps TRBD1 (6 bases). The germline V gene has CDR1 SEHNR and CDR2 FQNEAQ (reference sequence). Trimming cost V 0 bases and J 4 bases, with 8 bases left between them. This CDR3 region has 14 residues. CDR3 protein: CASSLAWGPDTQYF. The CDR3 DNA reads as TGTGCCAGCAGCTTAGCGTGGGGGCCAGATACGCAGTATTTT.

The rearrangement links TRBV7-9 to TRBJ2-7, with 9 nucleotides matching TRBD1. Germline CDR1 SEHNR, CDR2 FQNEAQ (reference sequence). With 4 bases clipped from V and 0 bases from J, the junction kept 4 bases outside the gene matches. CDR3 length: 15 residues. CDR3 nucleotides: TGTGCCAGCAGCTCGGACAGGGGAAGCTCCTACGAGCAGTACTTC. It encodes CASSSDRGSSYEQYF.

The chain recombines TRBV11-2 with TRBJ2-1; 11 bases fit TRBD2. V was pared by 2 bases and J by 9 bases, with 6 bases of the junction left unmatched. CDR1 is SGHAT and CDR2 is FQNNGV in the germline V gene. The CDR3 is made up of 15 amino acids. Written as DNA, the CDR3 is TGTGCCAGCAGCTTAAATACCGGGACTAGCGGTGAGCAGTTCTTC. It translates to CASSLNTGTSGEQFF.

V usage is TRBV28 and J usage is TRBJ2-3, with TRBD2 matching over 13 bases. Germline V gene sequence: CDR1 MDHEN, CDR2 SYDVKM. The CDR3 sequence is 16 residues long. J gave up 5 bases and V 2 bases, and 4 bases lay outside the gene matches. This chain's CDR3 is CASSLRTSGRLDTQYF. DNA for the CDR3: TGTGCCAGCAGTTTACGGACTAGCGGGAGATTAGATACGCAGTATTTT.

The chain links TRBV30 to TRBJ1-3; maybe TRBD1 (5 bases). This CDR3 has 15 residues. The germline V gene encodes CDR1 GTSNPN and CDR2 SVGIG (reference sequence). Deletions cut 0 bases from V and 0 bases from J, with 9 bases between. For the CDR3, the DNA is TGTGCCTGGAGTGTACCCAGGGCCTCTGGAAACACCATATATTTT. Amino acid sequence: CAWSVPRASGNTIYF.

The chain joins TRBV28 to TRBJ1-2; 9 bases agree with TRBD1. CDR1 is MDHEN and CDR2 is SYDVKM in the germline V gene. Trimming cost V 6 bases and J 8 bases; bases outside gene matches: 7. This CDR3 region has 13 residues. The CDR3 nucleotides read TGTGCCAGCAGCCGGACAGGGGTCGACGGCTACACCTTC. This translates into CASSRTGVDGYTF.

The chain carries TRBV9 and TRBJ2-2; TRBD1 aligns across 8 bases. This CDR3 spans 16 amino acids. V lost 1 base to trimming and J lost 5 bases; unmatched junction nucleotides: 7. The V gene's germline CDR1 is SGDLS and CDR2 YYNGEE. CDR3 sequence (DNA): TGTGCCAGCAGCGTACAAGTGACAGGGGCGACCGGGGAGCTGTTTTTT. Translated: CASSVQVTGATGELFF.

The V call is TRBV11-3, the J call TRBJ2-7; 9 bases are shared with TRBD2. Germline V gene data show CDR1 as SGHNT and CDR2 as YENEEA. J lost 0 bases, V lost 4 bases, and 4 bases had no gene match. This CDR3 spans 15 amino acids. For the CDR3, the DNA is TGTGCCAGCAGCTCAAATAGCGGGAGCTCCTACGAGCAGTACTTC. Its protein is CASSSNSGSSYEQYF.

This clone showed up just a few times. The rearrangement links TRBV29-1 to TRBJ2-5; D is unclear. Trimming pared 4 bases from V and 1 base from J, leaving 16 bases between. The CDR3 has 15 amino acids. Germline V lookup: CDR1 SQVTM, CDR2 ANQGSEA. The CDR3 nucleotides are TGCAGCGTTGGACGATTACAGACCCTCCAAGAGACCCAGTACTTC. Protein product: CSVGRLQTLQETQYF.

V usage is TRBV25-1 and J usage is TRBJ2-1; D remains unclear. The CDR3 spans 11 residues. CDR1 and CDR2 from the germline V gene are MGHDK and SYGVNS. V was clipped by 7 bases and J by 5 bases, with 6 bases between them. The CDR3 reads CASTGHNEQFF. DNA for the CDR3: TGTGCCAGCACCGGGCACAATGAGCAGTTCTTC.

For this clone: A single base separates this from a much larger clone, so it may be a read error. The chain combines TRBV6-5 with TRBJ2-7, with no clear D. The CDR3 sequence is 12 residues long. Per the germline V gene, CDR1 is MNHEY and CDR2 is SVGAGI. V was cut by 2 bases and J by 0 bases, with 2 bases left in between. The CDR3 sequence is CASSYSSYEQYF. CDR3 in DNA: TGTGCCAGCAGTTACAGCTCCTACGAGCAGTACTTC.

This rearrangement joins TRBV4-1 to TRBJ1-2, with 8 nucleotides matching TRBD1. Germline V gene lookup returns CDR1 MGHRA and CDR2 YSYEKL. The CDR3 extends over 16 amino acids. Trimming removed 3 bases from V and 2 bases from J; junction bases left unmatched: 8. This CDR3 reads CASSQASRDRNYGYTF. In DNA form, the CDR3 reads TGCGCCAGCAGCCAGGCTTCCCGGGACAGGAACTATGGCTACACCTTC.

This clone has only one observation. The rearrangement joins TRBV19 to TRBJ1-5; D is undetermined. The ends were cut back, 5 bases at V and 4 bases at J, with 12 bases in the middle. This CDR3 region has 14 residues. Per germline, CDR1 LNHDA and CDR2 SQIVND (reference sequence). In DNA, the CDR3 is TGTGCCAGTAGTCCCAGAGGAGAAAATCAGCCCCAGCATTTT. It translates to CASSPRGENQPQHF.

The V call is TRBV18, the J call TRBJ2-2; D is ambiguous. V was cut by 0 bases and J by 1 base, with 12 bases left in between. Per the germline V gene, CDR1 is KGHSH and CDR2 is LQKENI. This CDR3 region has 17 residues. This chain's CDR3 is CASSPPVRPGNTGELFF. The CDR3 bases are TGTGCCAGCTCACCACCGGTAAGGCCAGGGAACACCGGGGAGCTGTTTTTT. Drawing the rest from reference TRBV18 and TRBJ2-2, the complete variable domain is NAGVMQNPRHLVRRRGQEARLRCSPMKGHSHVYWYRQLPEEGLKFMVYLQKENIIDESGMPKERFSAEFPKEGPSILRIQQVVRGDSAAYFCASSPPVRPGNTGELFFGEGSRLTVL.